The source of this T cell receptor (beta chain) is a study of cytomegalovirus exposure and HLA in healthy donors. As for the study in general: From HLA-typed donors, an early data release held 70 million to 100 million unique TCRs. Study results and limitations: Among TCR beta chains of equal frequency, HLA-associated ones were more clonally expanded in a later analysis.

Primers for the PCR totalled 60 Vbeta and 13 Jbeta. Clones were sequenced by immunoSEQ multiplex PCR, and TCRdb holds only the in-frame ones, with some missing. The sample totals about 74,000 clones; its top ten clones hold 7.5% to 8%. A word on this clone: The antigen is unknown.

The V and J ends lost 6 bases and 4 bases respectively, with 13 bases between them. This CDR3 is built from 15 residues. The germline CDR1 and CDR2 sequences are LNHDA and SQIVND (reference sequence). V is TRBV19 and J is TRBJ1-6; a weak D match, TRBD1 (6 bases). Sequenced sample: PBMCs. The origin of this receptor is a female donor in good health and CMV-seropositive. The chain's CDR3 is CASRAGTNYNSPLHF. The CDR3 nucleotides are TGTGCCAGTAGGGCCGGGACAAATTATAATTCACCCCTCCACTTT.